Detailed here is one TCR beta chain. Its antigen is still unknown. These data come from a study of T cell responses to AZD1222 COVID-19 vaccine. J lost 2 bases, V lost 1 base, and 19 bases had no gene match. This CDR3 region has 20 residues. The germline gives CDR1 LGHNA, CDR2 YNFKEQ. Overall study findings and caveats: Dominant CD4 TCR responses targeted spike regions 160-218 and 743-854.

Profiled with immunoSEQ multiplex PCR; TCRdb holds only in-frame clones, not every one. Of 150,000 to 200,000 clones listed, 85% to 90% are singletons. This receptor was obtained from an adult in good health. The sequences come from peripheral blood, collected on day 0 of AZD1222 vaccination. This rearrangement joins TRBV4-2 to TRBJ2-7; TRBD1 matches at 8 bases. The CDR3 is CASSQVHGTGHAANPYEQYF. The CDR3 region has the DNA TGTGCCAGCAGCCAAGTCCACGGGACAGGTCATGCTGCCAACCCCTACGAGCAGTACTTC.